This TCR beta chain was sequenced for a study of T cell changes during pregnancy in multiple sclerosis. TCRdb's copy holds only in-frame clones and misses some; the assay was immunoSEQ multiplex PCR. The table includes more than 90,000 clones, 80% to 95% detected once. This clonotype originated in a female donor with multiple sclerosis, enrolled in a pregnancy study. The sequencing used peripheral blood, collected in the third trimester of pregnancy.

The CDR3 nucleotides read TGTGCCAGCAGCACGCCCGGGGCGGGAGGGCCGGTAGGCAATGAGCAGTTCTTC. Translated: CASSTPGAGGPVGNEQFF. The V call is TRBV13, the J call TRBJ2-1; 9 nucleotides align to TRBD2. The CDR3 is made up of 18 amino acids. Per the germline V gene, CDR1 is PRHDT and CDR2 is FYEKMQ (reference sequence). Germline trimming cut 5 bases from V and 6 bases from J; bases unmatched to any gene: 17.